This TCR beta chain was retrieved from a study of OX40 agonist ivuxolimab in advanced cancers. The germline V gene has CDR1 SGHVS and CDR2 FNYEAQ. The V segment lost 0 bases and the J segment 3 bases; nucleotides outside the gene matches: 2. The CDR3 loop spans 16 amino acids. The method was immunoSEQ multiplex PCR; TCRdb's version includes in-frame clones alone and lacks a portion of them. This sample has some 83,000 clones, with about nine tenths found just once. The clonotype was recovered from an adult with an advanced solid tumor such as melanoma, head and neck, liver or kidney cancer. This rearrangement joins TRBV7-6 to TRBJ2-3, with 11 bases identical to TRBD1. Specimen: CD4+ or CD8+ T cells sorted from blood, collected in a trial of the OX40 agonist ivuxolimab. The CDR3 DNA follows: TGTGCCAGCAGCTTAGCCGGGACAGGGGGGACAGATACGCAGTATTTT. Amino acids: CASSLAGTGGTDTQYF. Full variable domain (remainder filled in from reference TRBV7-6 and TRBJ2-3): GAGVSQSPRYKVTKRGQDVALRCDPISGHVSLYWYRQALGQGPEFLTYFNYEAQQDKSGLPNDRFSAERPEGSISTLTIQRTEQRDSAMYRCASSLAGTGGTDTQYFGPGTRLTVL.